The 27 T cell receptor beta chains given below trace back to one sample, sequenced in a study of blood T cell repertoires in COVID-19. Measured with immunoSEQ multiplex PCR; TCRdb has only the in-frame clones, and not every one. The sample includes about 210,000 clones, about 76% of them seen just once. The specimen was PBMCs or T cells enriched from blood (not recorded which). All receptors come from a woman aged 50 to 65 with acute COVID-19.

The chain recombines TRBV6-2 or TRBV6-3 with TRBJ1-5; tentatively, D is TRBD1 (6 bases). Germline V gene lookup returns CDR1 MNHEY and CDR2 SVGEGT. The V and J ends lost 4 bases and 1 base respectively, with 14 bases between them. This CDR3 is 16 amino acids long. The CDR3 spells CASSSQTGWSNQPQHF. The CDR3 nucleotides read TGTGCCAGCAGTTCTCAGACAGGTTGGAGCAATCAGCCCCAGCATTTT.

The V and J genes are TRBV6-2 or TRBV6-3 and TRBJ1-1; possible D gene TRBD1, 5 bases. V shed 2 bases and J shed 4 bases, with 14 bases lying between them. This CDR3 has 15 amino acids. Germline values: CDR1 MNHEY, CDR2 SVGEGT. The DNA of the CDR3 is TGTGCCAGCAGTTACAATACAGGTCTAGGCACTGAAGCTTTCTTT. Residues: CASSYNTGLGTEAFF.

V is TRBV18 and J is TRBJ1-3, with a tentative D call TRBD1 (5 bases). There are 16 residues in the CDR3. Germline V lookup: CDR1 KGHSH, CDR2 LQKENI. The V end was cut by 6 bases, the J end by 2 bases, with 17 bases between. The DNA of the CDR3 is TGTGCCAGCTCGTTCGGGGGAGGTCGAGCTGGAAACACCATATATTTT. It yields the protein CASSFGGGRAGNTIYF.

V usage is TRBV18 and J usage is TRBJ2-7; 12 positions match TRBD2. CDR1 and CDR2 (germline): KGHSH, LQKENI. The length of the CDR3 is 15 residues. J was trimmed by 5 bases and V by 1 base; bases with no gene match: 3. The CDR3 DNA reads TGTGCCAGCTCACCACGACTAGCGGGAGAGGACGAGCAGTACTTC. Its protein product is CASSPRLAGEDEQYF. Based on the CDR3 plus reference TRBV18 and TRBJ2-7, the full variable domain is NAGVMQNPRHLVRRRGQEARLRCSPMKGHSHVYWYRQLPEEGLKFMVYLQKENIIDESGMPKERFSAEFPKEGPSILRIQQVVRGDSAAYFCASSPRLAGEDEQYFGPGTRLTVT.

The chain links TRBV9 to TRBJ2-3; 7 bases map to TRBD2. Germline assignment: CDR1 SGDLS and CDR2 YYNGEE. This CDR3 has 17 amino acids. V trimming: 0 bases; J trimming: 0 bases; junction bases outside the gene matches: 7. The CDR3 DNA reads TGTGCCAGCAGCGTAGGGGTGGTTAGCGGGAGCACAGATACGCAGTATTTT. Its protein is CASSVGVVSGSTDTQYF. Full variable domain (rest looked up from reference TRBV9 and TRBJ2-3): DSGVTQTPKHLITATGQRVTLRCSPRSGDLSVYWYQQSLDQGLQFLIQYYNGEERAKGNILERFSAQQFPDLHSELNLSSLELGDSALYFCASSVGVVSGSTDTQYFGPGTRLTVL.

This clone was observed a single time. This chain uses TRBV7-6 with TRBJ1-3; D may be TRBD1 (6 bases). Trimming removed 0 bases at V and 3 bases at J, with 12 bases between. The CDR3 is 16 amino acids. The germline V gene has CDR1 SGHVS and CDR2 FNYEAQ. CDR3 in DNA: TGTGCCAGCAGCTTAGCGCAGGGGAGCCTTGGAAACACCATATATTTT. Translating it yields CASSLAQGSLGNTIYF.

In its sample, this clone was seen a few times. The chain recombines TRBV24-1 with TRBJ2-5, with 11 nucleotides matching TRBD2. Trimming at V came to 1 base and at J to 7 bases, leaving 7 bases not matched to a gene. There are 16 residues in the CDR3. Germline V gene sequence: CDR1 KGHDR, CDR2 SFDVKD. The CDR3 sequence is CATSDFSGGVLGTQYF. The CDR3, as DNA: TGTGCCACCAGTGATTTTAGCGGGGGGGTACTTGGGACCCAGTACTTC.

In DNA, the CDR3 is TGTGCCAGCAGCGCACCGGGACAGGGGGCCCAAGAGACCCAGTACTTC. Translating it yields CASSAPGQGAQETQYF. The rearrangement joins TRBV9 to TRBJ2-5, with 12 bases lining up with TRBD1. The CDR3 length is 16 residues. The germline gives CDR1 SGDLS, CDR2 YYNGEE. V shed 3 bases, J shed 1 base, and the junction held 4 bases outside the gene matches.

The chain couples TRBV7-8 to TRBJ2-5; 11 positions agree with TRBD1. The V segment lost 10 bases and the J segment 1 base; nucleotides outside the gene matches: 14. From germline, CDR1 is SGHVS and CDR2 FQNEAQ. There are 17 residues in the CDR3. The CDR3 DNA reads as TGTGCCATAGGGTGGGCTACGGGACAGGGGGGCCAAGAGACCCAGTACTTC. Translating gives CAIGWATGQGGQETQYF.

The gene calls are TRBV4-1 and TRBJ2-7, with 10 nucleotides matching TRBD1. This CDR3 spans 16 amino acids. The ends lost 0 bases at V and 5 bases at J; junction bases unmatched: 7. Germline V gene lookup returns CDR1 MGHRA and CDR2 YSYEKL. CDR3 region: CASSQDTWTGGHEQYF. The CDR3 coding sequence is TGCGCCAGCAGCCAAGACACCTGGACAGGGGGACACGAGCAGTACTTC.

The chain employs TRBV6-5 and TRBJ1-1; 7 positions agree with TRBD1. CDR3 length: 14 residues. Per the germline V gene, CDR1 is MNHEY and CDR2 is SVGAGI. After removal of 5 bases from V and 2 bases from J, the junction contained 5 bases not matched to a gene. CDR3 protein: CASSLRTGNTEAFF. CDR3 DNA sequence: TGTGCCAGCAGTCTGAGGACAGGTAACACTGAAGCTTTCTTT.

The chain couples TRBV10-3 to TRBJ1-4; D possibly corresponds to TRBD1 (6 bases). CDR1 and CDR2 (germline): ENHRY, SYGVKD. V lost 4 bases, J lost 0 bases, and 18 bases lay in between. The CDR3 is made up of 18 amino acids. CDR3 in DNA: TGTGCCATCAGTGCCCGCGGGGGGCTCCCCGCAACTAATGAAAAACTGTTTTTT. This encodes CAISARGGLPATNEKLFF.

In this sample, this clone turned up a few times. This sample includes further DNA sequences coding for the same CDR3. This chain uses TRBV3-1 (or the pseudogene TRBV3-2) with TRBJ1-1, with 8 bases lining up with TRBD1. With 6 bases clipped from V and 4 bases from J, the junction kept 4 bases outside the gene matches. The CDR3 contains 13 residues. Germline CDR1 LGHDT, CDR2 YNNKEL (reference sequence). The CDR3 DNA reads TGTGCCAGCAGTCGTACAGGGGGCACTGAAGCTTTCTTT. The encoded protein is CASSRTGGTEAFF.

The J gene is TRBJ2-2, the V gene TRBV7-2; TRBD2 matches at 10 bases. The CDR3 loop spans 17 amino acids. In germline, CDR1 is SGHTA, CDR2 FQGNSA. The trim removed 2 bases at V and 6 bases at J, leaving 9 bases unmatched. The CDR3 nucleotides are TGTGCCAGCAGCTTATATAGGACTAGCGGAACACCCGGGGAGCTGTTTTTT. This translates into CASSLYRTSGTPGELFF.

The CDR3 DNA reads TGTGCCAGCAGTCCCAGACAGATTTCCCGTCTTCTTAAGACCACAGATACGCAGTATTTT. Residues: CASSPRQISRLLKTTDTQYF. This chain links TRBV28 with TRBJ2-3; TRBD1 might be the D (5 bases). Per germline, CDR1 MDHEN and CDR2 SYDVKM. Deletions cut 5 bases from V and 2 bases from J, with 29 bases between. The CDR3 is 20 amino acids.

The rearrangement links TRBV3-1 (or the pseudogene TRBV3-2) to TRBJ1-1, with 9 bases identical to TRBD1. The CDR3 consists of 12 residues. The V segment lost 4 bases and the J segment 7 bases; nucleotides outside the gene matches: 1. Germline V gene sequence: CDR1 LGHDT, CDR2 YNNKEL (reference sequence). In nucleotides, the CDR3 is TGTGCCAGCAGCCTGACAGGGGGTGAAGCTTTCTTT. The encoded protein is CASSLTGGEAFF.

This rearrangement joins TRBV19 to TRBJ2-5; 9 positions match TRBD1. Germline trimming cut 6 bases from V and 0 bases from J; bases unmatched to any gene: 5. Germline V gene lookup returns CDR1 LNHDA and CDR2 SQIVND (reference sequence). This CDR3 has 15 amino acids. CDR3 residues: CASSPGQGYQETQYF. CDR3 nucleotides: TGTGCCAGTAGCCCCGGACAGGGGTACCAAGAGACCCAGTACTTC.

The V gene is TRBV5-8, the J gene TRBJ1-1, with D maybe TRBD1 (5 bases). The CDR3 contains 16 residues. Between the trimmed V and J ends, which lost 5 bases and 5 bases, there was a span of 22 bases. The germline V gene has CDR1 SGHTS and CDR2 YDEGEE. CDR3 bases: TGTGCCAGCAGACCCGACCCTGGGGCGCTTTGGACTGAAGCTTTCTTT. It codes for CASRPDPGALWTEAFF.

The rearrangement joins TRBV9 to TRBJ2-5, with TRBD2 identical over 14 bases. Germline lookup yields CDR1 SGDLS and CDR2 YYNGEE. This CDR3 comprises 19 residues. Losses at the gene ends were 3 bases for V and 4 bases for J; bases not matched to a gene: 14. The CDR3 bases are TGTGCCAGCAGCGGAACCGGGACTAGCGGGAGCTGGGGGCGAGAGACCCAGTACTTC. It encodes CASSGTGTSGSWGRETQYF.

This sequence joins TRBV28 and TRBJ2-7, with D maybe TRBD1 (6 bases). CDR3 size: 15 residues. Trimming cost V 1 base and J 3 bases, with 13 bases left between them. CDR1 MDHEN and CDR2 SYDVKM come from the germline V gene. This chain's CDR3 is CASSLFPRQDYEQYF. In DNA, the CDR3 is TGTGCCAGCAGTTTATTCCCCCGACAGGACTACGAGCAGTACTTC.

The rearrangement uses TRBV5-4 and TRBJ1-4; 7 positions agree with TRBD1. The CDR3 loop spans 15 amino acids. After removal of 3 bases from V and 7 bases from J, the junction contained 9 bases not matched to a gene. Germline CDR1 is SGHNT and CDR2 is YYREEE (reference sequence). The CDR3 reads CASSSRQGNSEKLFF. The CDR3 DNA follows: TGTGCCAGCAGCTCAAGACAGGGCAATAGTGAAAAACTGTTTTTT.

The V call is TRBV7-8, the J call TRBJ1-1; 10 bases match TRBD1. The CDR3 is made up of 15 amino acids. Germline V gene data show CDR1 as SGHVS and CDR2 as FQNEAQ. With V trimmed by 5 bases and J by 2 bases, 5 bases remained unmatched. The DNA for the CDR3 is TGTGCCAGCAGCCCACGGACAGGGGGTAACACTGAAGCTTTCTTT. It yields the protein CASSPRTGGNTEAFF.

This clone was seen only a few times. The gene calls are TRBV7-9 and TRBJ1-5, with a weak D call TRBD1 (5 bases). V was shortened by 5 bases and J by 5 bases, with 13 bases between the two germline ends. This CDR3 has 14 amino acids. CDR1 and CDR2 (germline): SEHNR, FQNEAQ (reference sequence). CDR3 DNA sequence: TGTGCCAGCAGCCGGTTTGGGGGGGATCAGCCCCAGCATTTT. Translated: CASSRFGGDQPQHF.

The chain employs TRBV25-1 and TRBJ2-1; a possible D gene is TRBD2 (5 bases). Germline CDR1 and CDR2: MGHDK and SYGVNS. V was cut by 11 bases and J by 6 bases, with 20 bases left in between. The CDR3 has 14 amino acids. Here the CDR3 reads CAAWTGIAGNEQFF. CDR3 in DNA: TGTGCCGCCTGGACGGGAATCGCGGGCAATGAGCAGTTCTTC.

This sequence joins TRBV3-1 (or the pseudogene TRBV3-2) and TRBJ2-7; TRBD1 might be the D (5 bases). Germline V CDR1 and CDR2: LGHDT, YNNKEL (reference sequence). There are 15 residues in the CDR3. V lost 0 bases and J lost 7, with 16 bases in between. This CDR3 is CASSQEGQGRGEQYF. In nucleotides, the CDR3 is TGTGCCAGCAGCCAAGAGGGTCAGGGAAGGGGTGAGCAGTACTTC.

The chain combines TRBV29-1 with TRBJ2-1; 10 positions agree with TRBD2. The CDR3 length is 13 residues. Germline V lookup: CDR1 SQVTM, CDR2 ANQGSEA. The ends lost 6 bases at V and 10 bases at J; junction bases unmatched: 9. The DNA for the CDR3 is TGCAGCGTGGCTAGCGGGGGTACCACCGAGCAGTTCTTC. It specifies CSVASGGTTEQFF.

This chain uses TRBV2 with TRBJ2-5; D gene ambiguous. Germline loops: CDR1 SNHLY, CDR2 FYNNEI. V lost 9 bases and J 1 base, leaving 9 bases between the germline ends. The CDR3 totals 12 residues. This CDR3 reads CASQIPQETQYF. The CDR3 nucleotides read TGTGCCAGTCAAATTCCCCAAGAGACCCAGTACTTC.